Each of the 18 T cell receptor beta chains below was sequenced from the same sample in a study of naive and memory T cell subsets. The beta constant-region primer was an equimolar mix of two oligonucleotides covering TRBC1 and TRBC2. TCRdb used MiXCR to reprocess the UMI-ligation and nested PCR reads, holding one entry per CDR3 protein. Of 19,000 or so distinct CDR3 sequences detected, approximately 11% appear once; the ten largest clones hold around 18%. Sequenced input: central memory CD8+ T cells from blood. All receptors come from a human donor in good health.

This clonotype appeared many times. The chain carries TRBV6-5 and TRBJ1-6; D gene ambiguous. This CDR3 comprises 15 residues. Germline V CDR1 and CDR2: MNHEY, SVGAGI. Trimming took off 4 bases at V and 9 bases at J, with 16 bases between the two ends. The CDR3 coding sequence is TGTGCCAGCAGTTCCGGTCTCAGTTTGGGTTCACCCCTCCACTTT. Protein product: CASSSGLSLGSPLHF.

This clonotype was recorded a few times. The chain links TRBV7-9 to TRBJ2-2; 12 positions match TRBD2. The CDR3 totals 15 residues. With 5 bases clipped from V and 5 bases from J, the junction kept 3 bases outside the gene matches. CDR1 and CDR2 from the germline V gene are SEHNR and FQNEAQ (reference sequence). The CDR3 DNA sequence: TGTGCCAGCAGCGACACTAGCGGGAGGACCGGGGAGCTGTTTTTT. Translation gives CASSDTSGRTGELFF.

This clonotype has a count of ten or more. The rearrangement joins TRBV28 to TRBJ2-7; 13 nucleotides match TRBD2. CDR1 MDHEN and CDR2 SYDVKM come from the germline V gene. The J segment lost 7 bases and the V segment lost 6 bases, leaving 9 bases of the junction unmatched. The CDR3 has 15 amino acids. The DNA of the CDR3 is TGTGCCAGCAGCCTTACTAGCGGGAGGGCCTTAGAGCAGTACTTC. Protein product: CASSLTSGRALEQYF.

A few counts support this clonotype. The chain joins TRBV2 to TRBJ2-2, with 8 bases lining up with TRBD1. V lost 6 bases and J lost 5; bases outside the gene matches: 8. Germline CDR1 SNHLY, CDR2 FYNNEI. The length of the CDR3 is 15 residues. The CDR3 nucleotides read TGTGCCAGCAGAGACACAGGGGGGTGGACCGGGGAGCTGTTTTTT. Amino acids: CASRDTGGWTGELFF. The full variable domain, completed using reference TRBV2 and TRBJ2-2, is EPEVTQTPSHQVTQMGQEVILRCVPISNHLYFYWYRQILGQKVEFLVSFYNNEISEKSEIFDDQFSVERPDGSNFTLKIRSTKLEDSAMYFCASRDTGGWTGELFFGEGSRLTVL.

The rearrangement links TRBV10-3 to TRBJ1-3; D is possibly TRBD1 (6 bases). The germline V gene has CDR1 ENHRY and CDR2 SYGVKD. The CDR3 has 14 residues. Trimming took 3 bases from V and 2 from J, leaving 8 bases between them. CDR3: CAISEAGAGNTIYF. CDR3 nucleotides: TGTGCCATCAGTGAAGCAGGGGCTGGAAACACCATATATTTT.

This clonotype was observed a handful of times. V is TRBV5-1 and J is TRBJ2-1; TRBD1 matches 7 bases. The length of the CDR3 is 14 residues. Germline trimming cut 0 bases from V and 8 bases from J; bases unmatched to any gene: 5. Germline values: CDR1 SGHRS, CDR2 YFSETQ. This CDR3 is CASSLVRTGDEQFF. The CDR3 DNA reads TGCGCCAGCAGCTTGGTGAGGACAGGCGATGAGCAGTTCTTC.

This clonotype was observed at least ten times. The chain recombines TRBV20-1 with TRBJ2-5, with TRBD2 matching 14 bases. The CDR3 consists of 23 residues. Germline CDR1 and CDR2: DFQATT and SNEGSKA (reference sequence). J gave up 2 bases and V 0 bases, and 23 bases lay outside the gene matches. CDR3 protein: CSARDLSPGNPRLAGGPQETQYF. The CDR3 region has the DNA TGCAGTGCTAGAGATCTGAGCCCAGGGAACCCCCGACTAGCGGGAGGGCCACAAGAGACCCAGTACTTC.

A note on this clonotype: A read error may explain this, as a much larger clone is one base away. Here the CDR3 omits its conserved ending phenylalanine or tryptophan, so a read error is the likely source. The chain couples TRBV5-4 to TRBJ2-1; maybe TRBD1 (5 bases). Germline CDR1 is SGHNT and CDR2 is YYREEE (reference sequence). This CDR3 comprises 15 residues. Trimming cost V 3 bases and J 5 bases, with 15 bases left between them. The chain's CDR3 is CASSWGREIDNEQFI. Here the CDR3 DNA reads TGTGCCAGCAGCTGGGGCAGGGAAATAGACAATGAGCAGTTCATC.

Only a few counts were recorded for this clonotype. J is TRBJ2-7 and V is TRBV4-1; TRBD1 or TRBD2 may be the D gene (5 bases each). The germline V gene encodes CDR1 MGHRA and CDR2 YSYEKL. The V gene lost 0 bases and the J gene lost 3 bases, with 15 bases spanning the gap. The CDR3 sequence is 16 residues long. This chain's CDR3 is CASSQEPRDGDYEQYF. CDR3 in DNA: TGCGCCAGCAGCCAAGAACCCAGGGACGGAGACTACGAGCAGTACTTC.

The chain couples TRBV15 to TRBJ1-4, with TRBD1 matching 9 bases. This CDR3 has 14 residues. CDR1 and CDR2 (germline): LNHNV, YYDKDF (reference sequence). The junction had 5 bases not matched to a gene; V was cut back by 5 bases and J by 7 bases. The CDR3 region is CATSPGQGIEKLFF. In DNA form, the CDR3 reads TGTGCCACCAGCCCAGGACAGGGGATTGAAAAACTGTTTTTT.

This clonotype was detected only a few times. The chain combines TRBV2 with TRBJ2-1, with D unresolved. Germline V gene sequence: CDR1 SNHLY, CDR2 FYNNEI. The V end lost 4 bases, the J end lost 4 bases, and 8 bases lay between the germline ends. The CDR3 contains 13 residues. Here the CDR3 reads CASSGVPYNEQFF. In DNA form, the CDR3 reads TGTGCCAGCAGTGGAGTTCCTTACAATGAGCAGTTCTTC.

This clonotype was found many times. This may be a read error, as it is one base from a much larger clone. The CDR3: CASSPAGTSNEQFF. CDR3 sequence (DNA): TGTGCCAGCAGCCCCGCTGGGACTAGCAATGAGCAGTTCTTC. The V gene is TRBV28, the J gene TRBJ2-1; TRBD2 matches at 8 bases. CDR1 and CDR2 from the germline V gene are MDHEN and SYDVKM. V gave up 6 bases and J gave up 6 bases; unmatched junction bases: 7. This CDR3 has 14 amino acids. The full variable domain, with the rest looked up from reference TRBV28 and TRBJ2-1, is DVKVTQSSRYLVKRTGEKVFLECVQDMDHENMFWYRQDPGLGLRLIYFSYDVKMKEKGDIPEGYSVSREKKERFSLILESASTNQTSMYLCASSPAGTSNEQFFGPGTRLTVL.

This clonotype occurred many times. J is TRBJ1-4 and V is TRBV30, with 8 bases that match TRBD1. The CDR3 runs to 14 residues. Germline CDR1 and CDR2: GTSNPN and SVGIG (reference sequence). V lost 3 bases, J lost 7 bases, and 7 bases stayed unmatched. The CDR3 protein is CAWREQGEVEKLFF. As DNA, the CDR3 is TGTGCCTGGAGGGAACAGGGGGAGGTTGAAAAACTGTTTTTT.

The chain links TRBV7-2 to TRBJ1-4; the D gene is possibly TRBD1 (6 bases). Germline lookup yields CDR1 SGHTA and CDR2 FQGNSA. The CDR3 extends over 15 amino acids. Trimming pared 3 bases from V and 8 bases from J, leaving 16 bases between. CDR3 DNA sequence: TGTGCCAGCAGCTTGGGGGGCGAGATGGAGGAAAAACTGTTTTTT. This encodes CASSLGGEMEEKLFF.

The V call is TRBV9, the J call TRBJ1-1; TRBD1 might be the D (6 bases). The germline V and J ends were trimmed by 0 bases and 3 bases, with 18 bases remaining between them. CDR1 and CDR2 (germline): SGDLS, YYNGEE. This CDR3 is built from 17 residues. The CDR3 nucleotides are TGTGCCAGCAGCGTAGGAAGGATGGGGGCGCGGGACACTGAAGCTTTCTTT. Protein product: CASSVGRMGARDTEAFF.

The chain's CDR3 is CASSTGHTSSNQPQHF. CDR3 DNA: TGTGCCAGTAGTACCGGACACACCTCGAGCAATCAGCCCCAGCATTTT. This rearrangement joins TRBV19 to TRBJ1-5; D might be TRBD1 (5 bases). V was shortened by 4 bases and J by 1 base, with 14 bases between the two germline ends. The germline V gene encodes CDR1 LNHDA and CDR2 SQIVND (reference sequence). The length of the CDR3 is 16 residues. The full variable domain, its missing parts supplied by reference TRBV19 and TRBJ1-5, is DGGITQSPKYLFRKEGQNVTLSCEQNLNHDAMYWYRQDPGQGLRLIYYSQIVNDFQKGDIAEGYSVSREKKESFPLTVTSAQKNPTAFYLCASSTGHTSSNQPQHFGDGTRLSIL.

This clonotype was recorded a few times. V usage is TRBV20-1 and J usage is TRBJ2-1, with a weak D call TRBD2 (7 bases). Germline V gives CDR1 DFQATT, CDR2 SNEGSKA (reference sequence). The V gene lost 6 bases and the J gene lost 1 base, with 19 bases spanning the gap. The CDR3 sequence is 16 residues long. CDR3 sequence (DNA): TGCAGTGCACAAGGGGGGGAGCCGTTATCCTACAATGAGCAGTTCTTC. Amino acids: CSAQGGEPLSYNEQFF.

Many counts were recorded for this clonotype. The chain links TRBV12-3 or TRBV12-4 to TRBJ1-1; D is possibly TRBD1 (6 bases). With 10 bases removed from V and 0 bases from J, the gap between germline ends came to 12 bases. The CDR3 is 13 residues long. CDR3 in amino acids: CATRDKLNTEAFF. For the CDR3, the DNA is TGTGCCACTCGGGACAAACTGAACACTGAAGCTTTCTTT.